What follows are 8 T cell receptor beta chains derived from one specimen sequenced in a study of metastatic and nonmetastatic thyroid tumors. With MiXCR, TCRdb reprocessed the PCR reads. The sample lists 40,000 to 55,000 clones, around 17% occurring once. Nobody among the patients had been given any treatment before thyroid surgery. Sample: blood. The receptor source for this set is a female donor with papillary thyroid cancer or a benign thyroid nodule (not recorded which). Some clones in this sample may be carry-over from other donors' samples.

This clone was seen a handful of times. The chain employs TRBV27 and TRBJ2-7, with 12 bases matching TRBD2. V gave up 0 bases and J gave up 2 bases; unmatched junction bases: 2. CDR3 length: 16 residues. Germline CDR1 is MNHEY and CDR2 is SMNVEV (reference sequence). CDR3 residues: CASSLSGTSGPYEQYF. The CDR3 DNA reads as TGTGCCAGCAGTTTATCCGGGACTAGCGGGCCCTACGAGCAGTACTTC.

This clone has ten or more counts. This chain links TRBV5-1 with TRBJ2-7; 8 bases are a match to TRBD2. CDR1 is SGHRS, CDR2 YFSETQ, per germline. With 0 bases clipped from V and 3 bases from J, the junction kept 5 bases outside the gene matches. The CDR3 runs 15 residues. The CDR3, as DNA: TGCGCCAGCAGCTTGGCTCAGCGGGAGAGCTACGAGCAGTACTTC. As protein: CASSLAQRESYEQYF.

The chain uses TRBV7-6 and TRBJ2-1; 7 nucleotides agree with TRBD2. This CDR3 contains 15 residues. The V gene's germline CDR1 is SGHVS and CDR2 FNYEAQ. Losses at the gene ends were 1 base for V and 4 bases for J; bases not matched to a gene: 4. CDR3 sequence reads: CASSLGSGGYNEQFF. The CDR3 bases are TGTGCCAGCAGCTTAGGGTCGGGAGGTTACAATGAGCAGTTCTTC.

This clone is deemed medium-sized. V gene TRBV6-1 combines with J gene TRBJ2-7; 8 bases are a match to TRBD2. The germline V gene encodes CDR1 MNHNS and CDR2 SASEGT. V dropped 5 bases and J dropped 6; count of bases not matched to a gene: 12. The CDR3 has 15 residues. CDR3 nucleotide sequence: TGTGCCAGCAGTTCCCATAGCGGGATAGAAGGCGAGCAGTACTTC. Amino acids: CASSSHSGIEGEQYF.

In this sample, this clone is medium-sized (0.01 to 0.1%). The rearrangement joins TRBV28 to TRBJ2-7; perhaps TRBD1 as D (6 bases). Germline V gene sequence: CDR1 MDHEN, CDR2 SYDVKM. V was shortened by 1 base and J by 5 bases, with 12 bases between the two germline ends. This CDR3 is 14 amino acids long. CDR3 protein: CASSLSGGGHEQYF. In DNA form, the CDR3 reads TGTGCCAGCAGTTTATCGGGTGGGGGCCACGAGCAGTACTTC. The full variable domain, rest sourced from reference TRBV28 and TRBJ2-7, is DVKVTQSSRYLVKRTGEKVFLECVQDMDHENMFWYRQDPGLGLRLIYFSYDVKMKEKGDIPEGYSVSREKKERFSLILESASTNQTSMYLCASSLSGGGHEQYFGPGTRLTVT.

The chain links TRBV20-1 to TRBJ2-7, with 8 bases that match TRBD2. From germline, CDR1 is DFQATT and CDR2 SNEGSKA (reference sequence). The junction had 6 bases not matched to a gene; V was cut back by 0 bases and J by 2 bases. The CDR3 runs 15 residues. The CDR3: CSARDLGLAPYEQYF. The CDR3 DNA reads as TGCAGTGCTAGAGATCTCGGACTAGCACCCTACGAGCAGTACTTC.

This clone was seen ten or more times. The genes are TRBV30 and TRBJ1-1; the D is unclear. Deletions cut 4 bases from V and 1 base from J, with 16 bases between. The germline V gene has CDR1 GTSNPN and CDR2 SVGIG (reference sequence). This CDR3 has 15 residues. The CDR3 sequence is CAWTYLDGSNTEAFF. CDR3 coding DNA: TGTGCCTGGACCTACCTGGACGGCTCGAACACTGAAGCTTTCTTT.

This clone appeared once. The CDR3 does not close with the conserved phenylalanine or tryptophan, likely indicating a read error. DNA of the CDR3: TGTGCCAGCAGTGCCCGACTGAGAACGAACACCGGGGAGCTGTTTATT. Translated, it gives CASSARLRTNTGELFI. This sequence joins TRBV6-2 or TRBV6-3 and TRBJ2-2; D remains ambiguous. With 5 bases removed from V and 0 bases from J, the gap between germline ends came to 13 bases. This CDR3 spans 16 amino acids. The germline V gene encodes CDR1 MNHEY and CDR2 SVGEGT.